A selection of T cell receptor beta chains follows, all from one sample in a study of OX40 agonist ivuxolimab in advanced cancers. Sequencing was performed with immunoSEQ multiplex PCR; in TCRdb, only in-frame clones are kept and a portion is missing. The profile covers some 25,000 clones, with about four fifths appearing a single time and 14% taken by the ten largest. This specimen consisted of CD4+ or CD8+ T cells sorted from blood, obtained in a trial of the OX40 agonist ivuxolimab. All receptors come from an adult with an advanced solid tumor such as melanoma, head and neck, liver or kidney cancer. Each CDR3 is given with its conserved first and last residue. The D gene is left open where the match is weak. The size field is filled for only some rows; it gives once, few, many or a size class.

abundance: NA
d_gene: NA
j_gene: TRBJ2-5
v_gene: TRBV7-9
len: 15
CDR3aa: CASSSPQVTKETQYF

abundance: NA
d_gene: NA
j_gene: TRBJ1-6
v_gene: TRBV14
len: 14
CDR3aa: CASNVGRYNSPLHF

abundance: NA
d_gene: TRBD1
j_gene: TRBJ2-5
v_gene: TRBV7-8
len: 18
CDR3aa: CASSPSRDRGRERETQYF

abundance: NA
d_gene: TRBD2
j_gene: TRBJ2-3
v_gene: TRBV11-2
len: 17
CDR3aa: CASSLEASGGVGRYAVF

abundance: NA
d_gene: NA
j_gene: TRBJ2-3
v_gene: TRBV27
len: 20
CDR3aa: CASSIHPLVAGRGQTDTQYF

abundance: NA
d_gene: NA
j_gene: TRBJ2-5
v_gene: TRBV6-5
len: 14
CDR3aa: CASSPGALPETQYF

abundance: NA
d_gene: TRBD2
j_gene: TRBJ2-2
v_gene: TRBV5-1
len: 16
CDR3aa: CASSLSGGVSTGELFF

abundance: NA
d_gene: TRBD1
j_gene: TRBJ1-6
v_gene: TRBV15
len: 14
CDR3aa: CATSRDRDRPTLHF

abundance: NA
d_gene: NA
j_gene: TRBJ2-3
v_gene: TRBV20-1
len: 11
CDR3aa: CSATGSDTQYF

abundance: NA
d_gene: TRBD1
j_gene: TRBJ2-4
v_gene: TRBV5-4
len: 14
CDR3aa: CASSAQGPKNIQYF

abundance: NA
d_gene: NA
j_gene: TRBJ2-2
v_gene: TRBV27
len: 13
CDR3aa: CASSGTNTGELFF

abundance: medium-sized
d_gene: TRBD2
j_gene: TRBJ2-7
v_gene: TRBV19
len: 15
CDR3aa: CASSSTSGGYDEQYF

abundance: NA
d_gene: NA
j_gene: TRBJ1-2
v_gene: TRBV19
len: 15
CDR3aa: CASIPNDKPNYGYTF

abundance: NA
d_gene: NA
j_gene: TRBJ1-2
v_gene: TRBV16
len: 13
CDR3aa: CASSQSPTSGYTF

abundance: NA
d_gene: NA
j_gene: TRBJ1-2
v_gene: TRBV6-1
len: 15
CDR3aa: CASSDPIKWIYGYTF

abundance: NA
d_gene: TRBD1
j_gene: TRBJ1-1
v_gene: TRBV25-1
len: 13
CDR3aa: CASSGTGGAEAFF

abundance: NA
d_gene: NA
j_gene: TRBJ2-7
v_gene: TRBV27
len: 11
CDR3aa: CASSGVYEQYF

abundance: NA
d_gene: NA
j_gene: TRBJ1-5
v_gene: TRBV27
len: 14
CDR3aa: CASSINSLVQPQHF

abundance: NA
d_gene: NA
j_gene: TRBJ2-1
v_gene: TRBV5-8
len: 15
CDR3aa: CASSLVAGPYNEQFF

abundance: NA
d_gene: TRBD1
j_gene: TRBJ2-7
v_gene: TRBV5-6
len: 14
CDR3aa: CASSLAGTGNEQYF

abundance: NA
d_gene: TRBD2
j_gene: TRBJ2-1
v_gene: TRBV30
len: 15
CDR3aa: CAWVPGLAGPDEQFF

abundance: NA
d_gene: TRBD1
j_gene: TRBJ1-3
v_gene: TRBV14
len: 17
CDR3aa: CASKARTGDYSGNTIYF

abundance: NA
d_gene: NA
j_gene: TRBJ1-5
v_gene: TRBV5-1
len: 13
CDR3aa: CASSAGTNQPQHF

abundance: NA
d_gene: NA
j_gene: TRBJ2-1
v_gene: TRBV7-8
len: 15
CDR3aa: CASDLGQGGGSEQFF

abundance: once
d_gene: NA
j_gene: TRBJ2-5
v_gene: TRBV27
len: 12
CDR3aa: CASSLTGETQYF

abundance: NA
d_gene: TRBD2
j_gene: TRBJ2-1
v_gene: TRBV2
len: 11
CDR3aa: CASSRTRVQFF

abundance: NA
d_gene: NA
j_gene: TRBJ2-2
v_gene: TRBV6-5
len: 15
CDR3aa: CASSYSSSLPGELFF

abundance: NA
d_gene: NA
j_gene: TRBJ1-6
v_gene: TRBV6-5
len: 13
CDR3aa: CASSTSGNSPLHF

abundance: NA
d_gene: TRBD1
j_gene: TRBJ1-4
v_gene: TRBV27
len: 15
CDR3aa: CASSWAGGVDEKLFF

abundance: NA
d_gene: NA
j_gene: TRBJ2-1
v_gene: TRBV11-2
len: 14
CDR3aa: CASSPGGGYNEQFF

abundance: NA
d_gene: NA
j_gene: TRBJ2-2
v_gene: TRBV18
len: 14
CDR3aa: CASSPTVNTGELFF

abundance: NA
d_gene: NA
j_gene: TRBJ1-5
v_gene: TRBV29-1
len: 16
CDR3aa: CSVGDPNPYSNQPQHF

abundance: NA
d_gene: TRBD1
j_gene: TRBJ2-5
v_gene: TRBV5-6
len: 15
CDR3aa: CASSRQGEGAETQYF

abundance: NA
d_gene: NA
j_gene: TRBJ1-3
v_gene: TRBV9
len: 15
CDR3aa: CASSPPPGAGNTIYF

abundance: NA
d_gene: NA
j_gene: TRBJ2-7
v_gene: TRBV7-9
len: 14
CDR3aa: CASSPRDGDYEQYF

abundance: NA
d_gene: TRBD2
j_gene: TRBJ2-3
v_gene: TRBV11-2
len: 15
CDR3aa: CASSLVSGDTDTQYF

abundance: NA
d_gene: NA
j_gene: TRBJ1-4
v_gene: TRBV7-3
len: 15
CDR3aa: CASSSGVGANEKLFF

abundance: NA
d_gene: NA
j_gene: TRBJ1-5
v_gene: TRBV23-1
len: 17
CDR3aa: CASSQPYSRGGSQPQHF

abundance: large
d_gene: NA
j_gene: TRBJ1-1
v_gene: TRBV30
len: 13
CDR3aa: CAWSVAGNTEAFF

abundance: NA
d_gene: NA
j_gene: TRBJ2-7
v_gene: TRBV19
len: 15
CDR3aa: CASSPQEGGSYEQYF

abundance: once
d_gene: TRBD1
j_gene: TRBJ1-4
v_gene: TRBV10-3
len: 15
CDR3aa: CAISDRTGIDEKLFF

abundance: NA
d_gene: NA
j_gene: TRBJ2-2
v_gene: TRBV6-4
len: 15
CDR3aa: CASSDSTANTGELFF

abundance: NA
d_gene: NA
j_gene: TRBJ2-7
v_gene: TRBV6-5
len: 12
CDR3aa: CASSYTVDEQYF

abundance: NA
d_gene: NA
j_gene: TRBJ1-2
v_gene: TRBV6-5
len: 13
CDR3aa: CASRSLPAAGYTF

abundance: NA
d_gene: NA
j_gene: TRBJ2-7
v_gene: TRBV5-5
len: 13
CDR3aa: CASSYGTGSEQYF